Given below is one T cell receptor (beta chain) in context. In the original analysis: Reference gene primers were amplified, and this amplification served to estimate nucleated cell counts. Some clones are missing from TCRdb's copy, which holds only in-frame ones; the method was immunoSEQ multiplex PCR. That table furnishes V, J and clone size, whereas the DNA furnished D and trimming. The sample includes approximately 110,000 clones, around 85% of them seen just once. The sample is drawn from a study of blood T cell repertoires in COVID-19. The overall study: The samples span acute and convalescent COVID-19 from the United States, Italy and Spain. Sources were T cells, B-cell-depleted T cells, or PBMCs; the material itself was cDNA or gDNA.

The specimen sequenced was peripheral blood. The origin of this receptor is a woman older than 75 with COVID-19, enrolled during active disease.

The CDR3 reads CASSSGQGPIYEQYF. The CDR3 region has the DNA TGTGCCAGCAGCTCGGGACAGGGGCCTATCTACGAGCAGTACTTC. V and J are TRBV9 and TRBJ2-7, with 10 bases lining up with TRBD1. Germline V gives CDR1 SGDLS, CDR2 YYNGEE. After removal of 4 bases from V and 3 bases from J, the junction contained 7 bases not matched to a gene. The CDR3 length is 15 residues.